This T cell receptor (beta chain) was recovered during a study of human CD4 T cells and Enterobacteriaceae (dated by TCRdb to 2018 to 2021). Regarding the study in general: The bacteria used for stimulation were E. coli, K. pneumoniae, E. aerogenes, S. flexneri, S. sonnei, S. typhimurium and S. aureus, and the bacteria were heat-inactivated after culture. Beyond this particular receptor, the publication reports: Clonotypes shared among Enterobacteriaceae cultures accounted for about 26-55% of unique rearrangements but about 65-95% of templates, while sharing with control bacteria was rare. Enterobacteriaceae-reactive repertoires were polyclonal but contained fewer clonotypes than S. aureus- or M. tuberculosis-reactive repertoires, and they co-clustered together.

The CFSE-low antigen-reactive cultures were sequenced at survey level, which gave a detection sensitivity of one cell in 40,000. Genomic DNA was extracted from cell pellets with the QIAamp DNA Micro Kit, and its quantity and purity were checked by spectrophotometry. The immunoSEQ multiplex PCR assay was used to amplify the TCR Vbeta CDR3 regions. The amplicons were sequenced on the Illumina HiSeq platform. Each retrieved sequence was 87 nucleotides long and included the CDR3 region. From the authors' description of their analysis: A clonotype was defined as a unique productive TCR Vbeta nucleotide sequence and was quantified by productive template frequency from ImmunoSEQ Analyzer V3.0. A threshold at the top 5th percentile of each frequency-ranked repertoire was used to define expanded clonotypes. The R package fossil was used to compute repertoire overlap as Chao-Jaccard, and the R package MASS was used to visualize the overlap by nonmetric multidimensional scaling. TCRdb mirrors the immuneACCESS table, restricted to in-frame sequences. Some clones are absent from its copies; in checked studies, under half trace to an unresolved V gene, and the reason for the others is unknown. V, J and clone size were drawn from that table, and D and trimming were deduced from the DNA. A total of about 390 clones appear in this sample, 39% of them only once. Just under 30% of the sample lies in the top ten.

Taken from cysteine to phenylalanine, the CDR3 has 13 residues. The DNA shown is the 39-base CDR3, in frame from base 1. CDR1 and CDR2 were assigned from the germline V gene as MNHEY and SVGAGI. V drops 6 bases and J drops 3 bases, leaving 12 bases in between. After about 6-7 days, proliferating activated T cells were FACS-sorted as CFSE-low CD25+ ICOS+ cells. Sorted memory CD4+ T cells were CFSE-labeled and cultured at a 2:1 ratio with irradiated autologous monocytes pulsed with antigen. On a FACSAria III, memory CD4+ T cells were FACS-sorted to over 95% purity, defined as all CD4+ cells except CD45RA+CCR7+CD95- naive cells. Blood from healthy donors was obtained from blood donation centers in Switzerland. Total CD4+ T cells and monocytes were enriched by positive selection with CD4 and CD14 magnetic microbeads. Before sorting, CD8+, CD14+, CD16+, CD56+, CD19+ and CD25-bright cells were excluded. The bacteria were heat-inactivated at 60 degrees C for about two hours and added at around 2.1 particles per monocyte, and M. tuberculosis lysate was used at approximately 2.8 ug/ml. Sequencing of TCR Vbeta genes was performed on CFSE-low memory CD4+ T cells that proliferated following primary stimulation with Enterobacteriaceae or control bacteria. Each bacteria-reactive repertoire was analyzed in two to four different donors across two independent experiments. Ficoll-Paque Plus was used to isolate peripheral blood mononuclear cells from donor blood.

Concerning this clone itself: Per-nucleotide qualities are absent, and no much larger clonotype sits a single base away.

This receptor chain uses TRBV6-5 and TRBJ2-7; the D gene is perhaps TRBD1, from 6 matching bases. The sample consisted of bacteria-reactive CD4+ T cells grown in culture. The cell subset or site label on this specimen signifies: CFSE-low proliferating memory CD4 T cells sorted after in vitro stimulation with a heat-inactivated bacterium or M. tuberculosis lysate. The sequence was collected from a human donor in good health. The CDR3 protein sequence reads: CASRTGRGYEQYF. The bases read TGTGCCAGCAGGACGGGCAGGGGCTACGAGCAGTACTTC.